This TCR beta chain was documented in a study of graft-versus-host responses after intestinal transplantation. About the study: All of the recipients had induction that used anti-thymocyte globulin, then tacrolimus and steroids for around three years.

Clones were sequenced by immunoSEQ multiplex PCR, and TCRdb holds only the in-frame ones, with some missing. Here the sample spans about 120,000 clones, 90% to 95% being singletons. Points on this clone: Its cognate antigen is unknown.

This CDR3 spans 16 amino acids. Germline V CDR1 and CDR2: LNHNV, YYDKDF (reference sequence). Trimming removed 1 base at V and 1 base at J, with 11 bases between. The rearrangement links TRBV15 to TRBJ1-5; D is undetermined. The input for sequencing was unstimulated CD4+ T cells sorted from spleen or lymph node cells, taken before intestinal transplant. The sequence derives from a human donor who received an intestinal transplant. The CDR3 reads CATSRAAPSSNQPQHF. The DNA for the CDR3 is TGTGCCACCAGCAGAGCAGCCCCGTCGAGCAATCAGCCCCAGCATTTT.